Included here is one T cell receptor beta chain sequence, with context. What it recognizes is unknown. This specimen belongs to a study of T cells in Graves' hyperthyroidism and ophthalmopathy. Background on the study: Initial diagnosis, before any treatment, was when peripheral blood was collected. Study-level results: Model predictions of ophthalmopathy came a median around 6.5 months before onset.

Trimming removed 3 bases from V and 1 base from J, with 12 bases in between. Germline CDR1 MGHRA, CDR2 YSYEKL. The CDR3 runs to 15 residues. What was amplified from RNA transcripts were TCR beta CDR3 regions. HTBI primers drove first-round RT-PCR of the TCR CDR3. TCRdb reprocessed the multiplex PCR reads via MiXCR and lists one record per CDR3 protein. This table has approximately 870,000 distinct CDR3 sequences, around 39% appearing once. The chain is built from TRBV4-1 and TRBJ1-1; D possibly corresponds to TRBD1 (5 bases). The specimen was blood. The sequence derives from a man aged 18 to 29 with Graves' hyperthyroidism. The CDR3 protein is CASSHNRDSNTEAFF. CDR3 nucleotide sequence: TGCGCCAGCAGCCATAACCGGGACTCGAACACTGAAGCTTTCTTT.